A selection of T cell receptor beta chains follows, all from one sample in a study of cytomegalovirus exposure and HLA in healthy donors. Clones were sequenced by immunoSEQ multiplex PCR, and TCRdb holds only the in-frame ones, with some missing. There are tens of thousands of clones in the sample; 75% to 80% occur only once, and roughly 3.6% lies in the top ten. Material for sequencing was PBMCs. The source of these receptors is a young man in good health and CMV-seronegative. CDR3s include the opening cysteine and the closing phenylalanine or tryptophan. D genes are given only for firm matches. Not all rows give a size; the values are once, few, many and, for expanded clones, a class.

j_call d_call clone_size v_call cdr3_aa cdr3_nt
TRBJ1-2 TRBD1 NA TRBV6-5 CASSFRQGSNYGYTF TGTGCCAGCAGTTTCAGACAGGGCTCTAACTATGGCTACACCTTC
TRBJ2-7 NA NA TRBV7-9 CASSSMTGRGEQYF TGTGCCAGCAGCTCGATGACAGGCAGGGGCGAGCAGTACTTC
TRBJ2-7 NA few TRBV20-1 CSANLNYEQYF TGCAGTGCCAACCTAAACTACGAGCAGTACTTC
TRBJ2-7 NA NA TRBV5-5 CASRPDRNPYEQYF TGTGCCAGCAGACCCGACAGGAACCCATACGAGCAGTACTTC
TRBJ2-1 TRBD1 once TRBV5-4 CASSSPGQNYNEQFF TGTGCCAGCAGCTCGCCGGGACAGAACTACAATGAGCAGTTCTTC
TRBJ2-1 TRBD2 NA TRBV11-3 CASSSTRGTSTYNEQFF TGTGCCAGCAGCTCCACAAGAGGGACTAGCACCTACAATGAGCAGTTCTTC
TRBJ2-7 TRBD1 NA TRBV28 CASTSNRGWDEQYF TGTGCCAGCACCTCAAACAGGGGGTGGGACGAGCAGTACTTC
TRBJ2-3 TRBD2 NA TRBV28 CASSLGGRATDTQYF TGTGCCAGCAGTTTAGGCGGGAGGGCTACAGATACGCAGTATTTT
TRBJ1-1 NA NA TRBV14 CASSPTVMNTEAFF TGTGCCAGCAGCCCGACAGTGATGAACACTGAAGCTTTCTTT
TRBJ2-5 NA NA TRBV30 CACQARGETQYF TGTGCCTGCCAAGCCAGGGGTGAGACCCAGTACTTC
TRBJ2-3 TRBD1 few TRBV2 CASSGQGANTDTQYF TGTGCCAGCAGTGGGCAGGGGGCTAACACAGATACGCAGTATTTT
TRBJ2-7 TRBD2 NA TRBV7-9 CASSERAGFSYEQYF TGTGCCAGCAGCGAACGAGCGGGATTCTCCTACGAGCAGTACTTC
TRBJ1-1 NA NA TRBV6-5 CASSYGPDTEAFF TGTGCCAGCAGTTACGGGCCTGACACTGAAGCTTTCTTT
TRBJ2-3 NA NA TRBV18 CASSPLSMEVTDTQYF TGTGCCAGCTCACCACTTTCCATGGAGGTCACAGATACGCAGTATTTT
TRBJ2-7 TRBD1 NA TRBV5-1 CASRRTGLTYEQYF TGCGCCAGCAGAAGGACAGGGCTAACCTACGAGCAGTACTTC
TRBJ2-5 TRBD1 NA TRBV7-9 CASSLQGQSQETQYF TGTGCCAGCAGCTTACAGGGACAGAGTCAAGAGACCCAGTACTTC
TRBJ2-4 NA NA TRBV5-1 CASSLVGGRVDIQYF TGCGCCAGCAGCTTGGTTGGGGGCCGGGTCGACATTCAGTACTTC
TRBJ1-1 NA NA TRBV5-1 CASSGGMNTEAFF TGCGCCAGCAGCGGGGGGATGAACACTGAAGCTTTCTTT
TRBJ2-3 NA few TRBV19 CASSYLAGIGGGDTQYF TGTGCCAGTAGCTATTTGGCGGGGATAGGAGGAGGAGATACGCAGTATTTT
TRBJ2-3 TRBD2 NA TRBV5-4 CASSLRVAGREDTQYF TGTGCCAGCAGCTTGCGGGTAGCGGGCCGTGAAGATACGCAGTATTTT
TRBJ1-1 TRBD1 NA TRBV11-2 CASSPNRGNTEAFF TGTGCCAGCAGCCCAAACAGGGGGAACACTGAAGCTTTCTTT
TRBJ2-3 TRBD2 NA TRBV13 CASSFSGALWTDTQYF TGTGCCAGCAGCTTTAGCGGGGCCCTCTGGACAGATACGCAGTATTTT
TRBJ2-3 TRBD2 NA TRBV7-8 CASSKGLAGGRLTDTQYF TGTGCCAGCAGCAAAGGGCTAGCGGGGGGGCGTCTCACAGATACGCAGTATTTT
TRBJ2-7 TRBD1 NA TRBV6-1 CASSQPTGGSYEQYF TGTGCCAGCAGTCAACCGACAGGGGGCTCCTACGAGCAGTACTTC
TRBJ2-1 TRBD2 few TRBV28 CASSLFYTTRAGGSPSTYNEQFF TGTGCCAGCAGTTTATTTTATACCACGCGAGCGGGAGGGTCCCCCTCTACTTACAATGAGCAGTTCTTC
TRBJ1-1 TRBD1 NA TRBV9 CASSQTGDADTEAFF TGTGCCAGCAGTCAAACAGGGGACGCGGACACTGAAGCTTTCTTT
TRBJ1-6 NA NA TRBV30 CAWSVGDTYNSPLHF TGTGCCTGGAGTGTTGGTGACACTTATAATTCACCCCTCCACTTT
TRBJ2-3 TRBD2 NA TRBV2 CASSGGLAGGDTQYF TGTGCCAGCAGCGGCGGGCTAGCGGGGGGTGATACGCAGTATTTT
TRBJ2-3 TRBD2 NA TRBV29-1 CSALAGGPTSTDTQYF TGCAGCGCACTAGCGGGAGGGCCGACTAGCACAGATACGCAGTATTTT
TRBJ2-6 NA NA TRBV7-2 CASSWTASSGANVLTF TGTGCCAGCAGCTGGACAGCCTCCTCTGGGGCCAACGTCCTGACTTTC
TRBJ1-3 TRBD1 NA TRBV7-8 CASSLVGIGQGRRNTIYF TGTGCCAGCAGCTTAGTGGGTATCGGACAGGGGAGACGAAACACCATATATTTT
TRBJ1-1 NA NA TRBV27 CASSTGTLEWGTEAFF TGTGCCAGCAGTACAGGGACCCTCGAGTGGGGCACTGAAGCTTTCTTT
TRBJ1-1 NA NA TRBV7-2 CASSLFSDRGTEAFF TGTGCCAGCAGCTTATTTTCGGACCGGGGCACTGAAGCTTTCTTT
TRBJ1-5 NA NA TRBV19 CASSIESGQTNNQPQHF TGTGCCAGTAGTATTGAATCTGGACAGACCAACAATCAGCCCCAGCATTTT
TRBJ2-5 NA once TRBV11-2 CASSLAPAQETQYF TGTGCCAGCAGCTTAGCCCCAGCGCAAGAGACCCAGTACTTC